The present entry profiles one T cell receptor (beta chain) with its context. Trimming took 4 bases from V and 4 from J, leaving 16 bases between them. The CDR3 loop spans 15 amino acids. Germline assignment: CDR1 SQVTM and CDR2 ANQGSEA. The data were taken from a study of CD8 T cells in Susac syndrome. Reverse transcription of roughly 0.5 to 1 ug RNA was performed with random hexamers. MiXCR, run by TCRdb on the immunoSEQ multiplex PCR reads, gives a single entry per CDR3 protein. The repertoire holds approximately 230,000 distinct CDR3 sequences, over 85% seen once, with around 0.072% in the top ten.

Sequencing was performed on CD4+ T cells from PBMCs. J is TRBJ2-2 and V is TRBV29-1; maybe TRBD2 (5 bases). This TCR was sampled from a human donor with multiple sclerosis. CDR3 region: CSVALLAIPTGELFF. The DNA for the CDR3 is TGCAGCGTTGCTCTCCTAGCAATCCCCACCGGGGAGCTGTTTTTT.